This T cell receptor beta chain was captured in a study of T cell responses to AZD1222 COVID-19 vaccine. Study details: The analysis combined second doses at about 4 or about 12 weeks.

TCRdb's copy holds only in-frame clones and misses some; the assay was immunoSEQ multiplex PCR. The sample holds some 100,000 clones, approximately 88% seen once. Comments on this clone: Antigen specificity is unknown.

The CDR3 consists of 14 residues. Germline CDR1 MDHEN, CDR2 SYDVKM. Trimming took off 8 bases at V and 0 bases at J, with 11 bases between the two ends. Whole-study results and caveats: Only after the peak T cell response were repertoires sampled. A rise in Spike-specific TCR breadth and depth followed two AZD1222 doses.

Sequences were derived from peripheral blood, sampled on day 0 of AZD1222 vaccination. The receptor's source is an adult in good health. This rearrangement joins TRBV28 to TRBJ1-3; maybe TRBD1 (5 bases). CDR3 loop: CASRDDFSGNTIYF. For the CDR3, the DNA is TGTGCCAGCCGGGACGACTTCTCTGGAAACACCATATATTTT.